In this sample, the clone carrying this T cell receptor (beta chain) turned up a few times. The entry originates in a study of blood T cell repertoires in COVID-19. Study overall: COVID-19 samples collected from the United States, Italy and Spain covered acute and convalescent phases. Sources were T cells, B-cell-depleted T cells, or PBMCs; the material itself was cDNA or gDNA.

Germline CDR1 SGHAT, CDR2 FQNNGV. This CDR3 spans 15 amino acids. V shed 4 bases and J shed 0 bases, with 12 bases lying between them. Per the authors' pipeline: Estimated nucleated cell counts came from reference gene primer amplification. TCRdb's table, derived via immunoSEQ multiplex PCR, lists solely in-frame clones and lacks some. V and J calls and clone size are given by that table; D and trimming were obtained from the DNA. The sample lists 100,000 to 110,000 clones; approximately 86% were seen once. The sample consisted of peripheral blood. The rearrangement joins TRBV11-2 to TRBJ1-2; D unresolved. This receptor was identified in a human donor in a cohort sampled during active COVID-19. The CDR3 reads CASSSGGGSNYGYTF. CDR3 bases: TGTGCCAGCAGCTCCGGAGGCGGATCTAACTATGGCTACACCTTC.